This paragraph covers one TCR beta chain sequence. Its antigen has not been determined. Base qualities are not provided; no much larger clone lies one nucleotide away. During the collection period, no infections or other immune events were recorded for the healthy donors. Time-dependent variance in a beta-binomial model of T-cell clone differential abundance was calibrated using healthy-donor blood repertoires as a training cohort. There were ten or so healthy donors in the training cohort, of whom 3 were female and 7 were male. The donors were between about 29 and 64 years old, with an average age of about 45 years. Whole blood from each healthy donor was obtained from a commercial supplier and was collected at three time points two to three weeks apart. For immunosequencing, genomic DNA was extracted from whole blood that had not been sorted. V ends up 1 base short and J 16 bases short, with an unmatched junction base count of 12. The CDR3 holds 15 amino acids from the cysteine to the phenylalanine. Only the CDR3 region is kept as DNA, spanning 45 bases read in frame from base 1. As encoded in the germline V gene, CDR1 is SGHAT while CDR2 is FQNNGV.

The immunoSEQ Assay, which uses bias-controlled multiplex PCR amplification of genomic DNA, was used to profile TCRbeta CDR3 regions. The study's own analysis went as follows. The absolute abundance of each unique TCRbeta CDR3 region was quantified after sequences were collapsed and filtered. Two models were used to test differential abundance: a binomial model (Fisher-equivalent) and a beta-binomial model that adds time-dependent variance fitted from healthy donors. Clones with fewer than 5 combined templates were excluded, and clones with Benjamini-Hochberg FDR below 0.01 were called differentially abundant. The form v = (b*log(k)+a)^2 was used to model beta-binomial variance as a function of total template count across the two samples. Drawn from immuneACCESS, this table holds only the in-frame rearrangements with V and J called that TCRdb kept. Clones are partly lost; checked studies trace under half to an unresolved V gene and leave the rest unexplained. V, J and clone size are taken as reported in that table, and D and trimming were inferred from the DNA itself. The sample table records 50,000 or so clones; about nine tenths of these occur just once. Roughly 3.6% of the sample is held by the ten biggest clonotypes.

The source of the sample is a study of identifying expanded T cells in peripheral blood (dated 2019 in TCRdb). Background for the entire study: Separate aliquots of the same genomic DNA pool were sequenced to produce technical replicates, and four replicates were compared in pairs.

Overall study results and their limits: The authors expected biological variance in healthy repertoires might increase further over much longer intervals such as months to years. Between technical replicates the binomial model flagged 0.9 to 1.5 differentially abundant clones, whereas over about 2 weeks the binomial model flagged about 15 and over about 4 weeks 19 to 20. Variance in clone template counts between approximately two-week samples significantly increased with total template count across all healthy donors. The beta-binomial model significantly reduced the number of clones called differentially abundant and the false-positive rate across all healthy-donor time intervals.

The sample comprised blood. The V and J genes are TRBV11-2 and TRBJ2-2, with 10 central nucleotides matching TRBD2. The sequence was collected from a person aged 18 to 70 in good health. The CDR3 region: CASSLVKRGGLETFF. In nucleotide form, the sequence is TGTGCCAGCAGCTTAGTTAAGCGGGGGGGCCTGGAGACGTTTTTT. Full variable domain (CDR3 extended with the reference TRBV11-2 and TRBJ2-2 proteins): EAGVAQSPRYKIIEKRQSVAFWCNPISGHATLYWYQQILGQGPKLLIQFQNNGVVDDSQLPKDRFSAERLKGVDSTLKIQPAKLEDSAVYLCASSLVKRGGLETFFGEGSRLTVL.